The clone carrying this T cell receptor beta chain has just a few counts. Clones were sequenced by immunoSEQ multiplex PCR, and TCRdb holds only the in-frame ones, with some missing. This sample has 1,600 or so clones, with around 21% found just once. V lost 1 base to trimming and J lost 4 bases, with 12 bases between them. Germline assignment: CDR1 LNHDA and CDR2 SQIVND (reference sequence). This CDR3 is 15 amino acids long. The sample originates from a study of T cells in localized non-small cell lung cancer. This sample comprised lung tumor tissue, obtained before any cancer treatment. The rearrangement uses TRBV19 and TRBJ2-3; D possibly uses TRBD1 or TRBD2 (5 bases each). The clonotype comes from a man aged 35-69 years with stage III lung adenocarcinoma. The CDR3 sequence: CASSIGGKSPDTQYF. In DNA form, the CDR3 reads TGTGCCAGTAGTATAGGGGGGAAATCGCCAGATACGCAGTATTTT.